The 22 T cell receptor beta chains given below trace back to one sample, sequenced in a study of T cells in Graves' hyperthyroidism and ophthalmopathy. Amplification targeted TCR beta CDR3 regions from RNA transcripts. TCR CDR3 regions were first amplified by RT-PCR with HTBI primers. TCRdb recomputed calls from the multiplex PCR reads with MiXCR, one row per CDR3 protein. This repertoire shows more than 250,000 distinct CDR3 sequences, roughly 15% found once; its top ten account for 30%. The sample taken for sequencing was blood. The receptors originated from a woman between 50 and 59 years old with Graves' hyperthyroidism that later progressed to Graves' ophthalmopathy.

This clonotype was found a few times. The chain has TRBV24-1 and TRBJ2-3; D is ambiguous. V was pared by 4 bases and J by 0 bases, with 4 bases between. Germline assignment: CDR1 KGHDR and CDR2 SFDVKD. This CDR3 region has 13 residues. CDR3 sequence: CATSETSTDTQYF. CDR3 bases: TGTGCCACCAGTGAAACTAGCACAGATACGCAGTATTTT.

This clonotype has at least ten counts. V and J are TRBV11-1 and TRBJ2-3, with TRBD2 matching over 9 bases. J was trimmed by 2 bases and V by 3 bases; bases with no gene match: 24. Germline lookup yields CDR1 SGHAT and CDR2 FQDESV (reference sequence). The CDR3 has 22 residues. The CDR3 sequence is CASSFLAGGPEEPALSTDTQYF. CDR3 nucleotides: TGTGCCAGCAGCTTTCTGGCGGGAGGGCCTGAAGAACCCGCGCTCTCCACAGATACGCAGTATTTT.

This clonotype was recorded many times. One end of the junction varies from germline; a read error may be responsible. The V call is TRBV20-1, the J call TRBJ2-7; maybe TRBD2 (6 bases). The CDR3 runs 14 residues. Germline V gene lookup returns CDR1 DFQATT and CDR2 SNEGSKA (reference sequence). The CDR3: CSARGRDGRYEQYF. CDR3 sequence (DNA): TGCAGTGCGAGAGGGCGGGACGGCCGCTACGAGCAGTACTTC.

V usage is TRBV30 and J usage is TRBJ2-7; 7 bases match TRBD1. CDR3 length: 15 amino acids. V was clipped by 3 bases and J by 4 bases; unmatched bases: 12. The germline V gene encodes CDR1 GTSNPN and CDR2 SVGIG (reference sequence). This CDR3 is CAWRGTANARYEQYF. CDR3 in DNA: TGTGCCTGGAGAGGGACAGCCAATGCAAGGTACGAGCAGTACTTC.

Concerning this clonotype itself: This could be a read error, since a much larger clone is one nucleotide away. The chain couples TRBV5-1 to TRBJ2-3, with D perhaps given as TRBD1 or TRBD2 (5 bases each). Trimming took 4 bases from V and 1 from J, leaving 13 bases between them. Germline loops: CDR1 SGHRS, CDR2 YFSETQ. The CDR3 consists of 15 residues. CDR3 residues: CASSPRDARTDTQYF. CDR3 DNA sequence: TGCGCCAGCAGCCCCCGGGACGCCCGCACAGATACGCAGTATTTT.

In its sample, this clonotype was seen many times. The chain links TRBV6-1 to TRBJ2-7; perhaps TRBD1 as D (6 bases). The ends were cut back, 5 bases at V and 3 bases at J, with 14 bases in the middle. The CDR3 loop spans 14 amino acids. The germline CDR1 and CDR2 sequences are MNHNS and SASEGT. The CDR3 DNA reads as TGTGCCAGCAGTTTGCCAGGGGCGGGCTACGAGCAGTACTTC. Translating it yields CASSLPGAGYEQYF.

This clonotype was observed at least ten times. CDR3 sequence: CASSLVGLAGFGETQYF. The CDR3 nucleotides read TGTGCCAGCAGCTTAGTGGGACTAGCGGGGTTCGGCGAGACCCAGTACTTC. The V gene is TRBV7-9, the J gene TRBJ2-5, with TRBD2 identical over 13 bases. Per germline, CDR1 SEHNR and CDR2 FQNEAQ (reference sequence). The junction had 7 bases not matched to a gene; V was cut back by 1 base and J by 5 bases. This CDR3 contains 17 residues.

This clonotype was found many times. The chain employs TRBV2 and TRBJ2-3, with 12 bases matching TRBD2. V lost 5 bases, J lost 4 bases, and 4 bases stayed unmatched. Per germline, CDR1 SNHLY and CDR2 FYNNEI. The CDR3 has 15 residues. CDR3 coding DNA: TGTGCCAGCAGTCGACTAGCGGGAGCACCAGATACGCAGTATTTT. Translation: CASSRLAGAPDTQYF.

This chain links TRBV28 with TRBJ2-6; 8 bases are shared with TRBD1. The germline V gene encodes CDR1 MDHEN and CDR2 SYDVKM. V dropped 8 bases and J dropped 0; count of bases not matched to a gene: 9. The length of the CDR3 is 17 residues. CDR3 DNA: TGTGCCAGCGGCCCCAGGACAGGGATCTCTGGGGCCAACGTCCTGACTTTC. It translates to CASGPRTGISGANVLTF.

This clonotype was found a few times. The rearrangement links TRBV19 to TRBJ2-7, with D perhaps being TRBD1 or TRBD2 (7 bases each). Deletions cut 4 bases from V and 4 bases from J, with 17 bases between. CDR3 length: 15 residues. Germline CDR1 reads LNHDA; CDR2 reads SQIVND (reference sequence). The CDR3 nucleotides read TGTGCCAGTAGTAAGGGAGAAGCGGGACAGTACGAGCAGTACTTC. Translating gives CASSKGEAGQYEQYF.

There are a few counts of this clonotype. At one boundary the junction diverges from the germline segment, which might be a read error. The chain recombines TRBV24-1 with TRBJ1-4, with a tentative D call TRBD1 (5 bases). This CDR3 is built from 15 residues. Germline CDR1 and CDR2: KGHDR and SFDVKD. The CDR3 loop reads CAASDLWDRREKLFF. The CDR3 coding sequence is TGTGCCGCCAGTGATTTATGGGACCGGAGGGAAAAACTGTTTTTT.

This clonotype was seen ten or more times. The chain joins TRBV20-1 to TRBJ2-3, with 7 bases that match TRBD2. V was clipped by 2 bases and J by 9 bases; unmatched bases: 8. From germline, CDR1 is DFQATT and CDR2 SNEGSKA (reference sequence). This CDR3 has 13 amino acids. CDR3 sequence reads: CSARRDYQGTQYF. DNA for the CDR3: TGCAGTGCTAGACGGGACTACCAGGGCACGCAGTATTTT.

The genes are TRBV20-1 and TRBJ2-3; 9 bases are shared with TRBD2. V shed 6 bases and J 6 bases; nucleotides not matched to a gene: 10. Germline V gives CDR1 DFQATT, CDR2 SNEGSKA (reference sequence). The CDR3 has 14 amino acids. The CDR3 DNA sequence: TGCAGTGCCGGCGGGGGGGCCGGGGGGGATACGCAGTATTTT. This translates into CSAGGGAGGDTQYF.

This clonotype appeared many times. This chain uses TRBV6-2 or TRBV6-3 with TRBJ2-7; 8 bases agree with TRBD2. Germline V gene sequence: CDR1 MNHEY, CDR2 SVGEGT. J lost 6 bases, V lost 6 bases, and 13 bases had no gene match. CDR3 length: 15 residues. CDR3 nucleotides: TGTGCCAGCAGATTACCCGCTAGCGGGTTCCTCGAGCAGTACTTC. It specifies CASRLPASGFLEQYF.

Many counts were recorded for this clonotype. This chain joins TRBV12-3 or TRBV12-4 and TRBJ2-5, with D maybe TRBD1 (5 bases). The CDR3 spans 17 residues. Trimming left V 2 bases short and J 5 bases short, with 21 bases between. The CDR3 DNA reads TGTGCCAGCAGTTTAAATCAGGGATCCCCAAGTCGGGAGACCCAGTACTTC. Amino acids: CASSLNQGSPSRETQYF.

The chain recombines TRBV7-9 with TRBJ2-7, with TRBD2 matching over 12 bases. J lost 7 bases, V lost 10 bases, and 8 bases had no gene match. The CDR3 spans 13 residues. Per the germline V gene, CDR1 is SEHNR and CDR2 is FQNEAQ (reference sequence). CDR3 in amino acids: CATELAGGEEQYF. DNA of the CDR3: TGTGCCACAGAACTAGCGGGAGGTGAAGAGCAGTACTTC.

The V gene is TRBV2, the J gene TRBJ1-2, with 10 bases fitting TRBD1. Germline values: CDR1 SNHLY, CDR2 FYNNEI. V trimming: 8 bases; J trimming: 1 base; junction bases outside the gene matches: 4. The CDR3 length is 14 residues. Here the CDR3 DNA reads TGTGCCAGCGGAGGGACAGGGGATAACTATGGCTACACCTTC. Translating it yields CASGGTGDNYGYTF. The full variable domain, rest sourced from reference TRBV2 and TRBJ1-2, is EPEVTQTPSHQVTQMGQEVILRCVPISNHLYFYWYRQILGQKVEFLVSFYNNEISEKSEIFDDQFSVERPDGSNFTLKIRSTKLEDSAMYFCASGGTGDNYGYTFGSGTRLTVV.

The sample holds many counts of this clonotype. The V and J genes are TRBV7-8 and TRBJ2-7, with TRBD1 as a possible D gene (6 bases). Per germline, CDR1 SGHVS and CDR2 FQNEAQ. The germline V and J ends were trimmed by 7 bases and 2 bases, with 12 bases remaining between them. The CDR3 is 13 amino acids. The CDR3 DNA sequence: TGTGCCAGCAACCTGGCAGGGGCCTACGAGCAGTACTTC. It codes for CASNLAGAYEQYF.

This clonotype has more than one count but fewer than ten. The gene calls are TRBV7-9 and TRBJ2-2; D is undetermined. The length of the CDR3 is 12 residues. Trimming took 5 bases from V and 6 from J, leaving 7 bases between them. Germline CDR1 and CDR2: SEHNR and FQNEAQ (reference sequence). Here the CDR3 reads CASSKTAGELFF. The CDR3 DNA is TGTGCCAGCAGCAAAACAGCCGGGGAGCTGTTTTTT.

This clonotype was counted between two and nine times. DNA of the CDR3: TGTGCCAGCAGTTCATCCCGGGGTGTAGTGAACTATGGCTACACCTTC. Its protein product is CASSSSRGVVNYGYTF. V is TRBV6-9 and J is TRBJ1-2; the D is unclear. Germline V gives CDR1 MNHGY, CDR2 SVAAGI. Deletions cut 4 bases from V and 2 bases from J, with 17 bases between. The CDR3 has 16 residues.

This clonotype has a count of ten or more. This chain joins TRBV7-6 and TRBJ2-7; 7 bases are shared with TRBD2. Germline CDR1 and CDR2: SGHVS and FNYEAQ. The CDR3 is 13 residues long. V was clipped by 2 bases and J by 5 bases; unmatched bases: 3. CDR3 in amino acids: CASSLRTSDEQYF. CDR3 nucleotides: TGTGCCAGCAGCTTACGCACTAGCGACGAGCAGTACTTC.

This clonotype was recorded at least ten times. The V call is TRBV3-1, the J call TRBJ2-7; D is unclear. Germline V lookup: CDR1 LGHDT, CDR2 YNNKEL (reference sequence). Trimming cost V 1 base and J 5 bases, with 12 bases left between them. CDR3 length: 14 residues. CDR3 nucleotides: TGTGCCAGCAGCCAAGGGCCGTTTGCCGACGAGCAGTACTTC. Translation gives CASSQGPFADEQYF.